This is a list of T cell receptor beta chains from one sample in a study of blood T cells in healthy people across ages. TCRdb re-analysed the 5' RACE reads in MiXCR, keeping a single row per CDR3 protein. The sample has 700,000 to 1,000,000 distinct CDR3 sequences, around two fifths seen once. The sequenced sample was blood. These TCRs come from a man between 60 and 70 years old in good health. CDR3s include the opening cysteine and the closing phenylalanine or tryptophan. Fields, in order: V gene, D gene, clone size, J gene, CDR3 DNA, CDR3 protein. A D gene is named only where the DNA matches it firmly. Size values are once, few and many counts, or a class for expanded clones, and some rows have none.

TRBV14	NA	NA	TRBJ1-2	TGTGCCAGCAGCCCGACTTTAGACAGACCCTTCTATGGCTACACCTTC	CASSPTLDRPFYGYTF
TRBV6-2/TRBV6-3	TRBD1	once	TRBJ2-3	TGTGCCAGCAGGCCTACAGGGGGCTATACCACAGATACGCAGTATTTT	CASRPTGGYTTDTQYF
TRBV14	NA	NA	TRBJ2-7	TGTGCCAGCAGCCAAGGGCAGGGAAAGGGCTACGAGCAGTACTTC	CASSQGQGKGYEQYF
TRBV5-1	NA	few	TRBJ2-3	TGCGCCAGCAGCGTTCAGGACACCACAGATACGCAGTATTTT	CASSVQDTTDTQYF
TRBV6-1	TRBD1	NA	TRBJ1-1	TGTATCAGCAAGTCCGGTGGGACAGGGGACACTGAAGCTTTCTTT	CISKSGGTGDTEAFF
TRBV7-9	NA	NA	TRBJ2-1	TGTGCCAGCAGCTTACAGGTCGGGCGTGGGCAGTTCTTC	CASSLQVGRGQFF
TRBV9	NA	NA	TRBJ2-5	TGTGCCAGCAGCGTCGACGAAGAGACCCAGTACTTC	CASSVDEETQYF
TRBV4-3	NA	many	TRBJ2-1	TGCGCCAGCAGCCCAGGCCCGGCCGGGGAGGACTCCTACAATGAGCAGTTCTTC	CASSPGPAGEDSYNEQFF
TRBV6-6	TRBD2	NA	TRBJ2-4	TGTGCCAGCAGTTACGGTGCGGGGGACATTCAGTACTTC	CASSYGAGDIQYF
TRBV5-6	NA	few	TRBJ2-3	TGTGCCAGCAGCTTGAGGCAGGGGATAGATACGCAGTATTTT	CASSLRQGIDTQYF
TRBV4-1	NA	NA	TRBJ1-1	TGCGCCAGCAGCCAAGGGATCTACATGGGCGGGAGTAACACTGAAGCTTTCTTT	CASSQGIYMGGSNTEAFF
TRBV6-6	NA	NA	TRBJ1-5	TGTGCCAGCAGTGACTCTCGGGATCAGCCCCAGCATTTT	CASSDSRDQPQHF
TRBV10-3	NA	NA	TRBJ1-2	TGTGCCATCAGTGGGCCCTCGTCCGGGGGCTACACCTTC	CAISGPSSGGYTF
TRBV7-9	NA	NA	TRBJ2-3	TGTGCCAGCAGTCCAGGCGGCGGTCAGTATACGCAGTATTTT	CASSPGGGQYTQYF
TRBV3-1	NA	few	TRBJ2-3	TGTGCCAGCAGCCAAGATAGGCTACCAGATACGCAGTATTTT	CASSQDRLPDTQYF
TRBV12-3/TRBV12-4	TRBD2	few	TRBJ2-1	TGTGCCAGCAGTTACAGGACTAGCGGGATCAATGAGCAGTTCTTC	CASSYRTSGINEQFF
TRBV6-6	TRBD1	NA	TRBJ2-5	TGTGCCAGCAGCCAGAGGGACAGTAATGAGCAGTACTTC	CASSQRDSNEQYF
TRBV10-3	TRBD1	NA	TRBJ1-4	TGTGCCACCCGGGACAGGGTTGAAAAACTGTTTTTT	CATRDRVEKLFF
TRBV9	NA	NA	TRBJ1-2	TGTGCCAGCAGCGTAGCCAGGGATCCCTATGGCTACACCTTC	CASSVARDPYGYTF
TRBV3-1	TRBD1	NA	TRBJ1-2	TGTGCCAGCAGCCCCCTGGGACAGGGTAGCTACACCTTC	CASSPLGQGSYTF
TRBV6-1	NA	NA	TRBJ2-2	TGTGCCAGCAGTGAACGGCTCGCGGGGGCCGTCCCCGGGGAGCTGTTTTTT	CASSERLAGAVPGELFF
TRBV6-2/TRBV6-3	NA	NA	TRBJ2-2	TGTGCCAGCAGTTCGAGAGAAGTCACCGGGGAGCTGTTTTTT	CASSSREVTGELFF
TRBV5-1	NA	NA	TRBJ2-5	TGCGCCAGCAGCCTTCAAGGACAGGCGGGAGGAGGGACCCAGTACTTC	CASSLQGQAGGGTQYF
TRBV5-1	NA	NA	TRBJ2-7	TGCGCCAGCAGCTTGGGAAAACAGGGTCCGTTCTACGAGCAGTACTTC	CASSLGKQGPFYEQYF
TRBV2	TRBD1	few	TRBJ2-1	TGTGCCAGCAGAGGGGACAGCATGTACAATGAGCAGTTCTTC	CASRGDSMYNEQFF
TRBV7-2	TRBD1	once	TRBJ2-3	TGTGCCAGCAGCTTGACAGGGAAGAGCACAGATACGCAGTATTTT	CASSLTGKSTDTQYF
TRBV20-1	NA	few	TRBJ2-3	TGCAGTGCTCCGCTCTGGGGCGCGGATACGCAGTATTTT	CSAPLWGADTQYF
TRBV3-1	NA	NA	TRBJ1-5	TGTGCCAGCAGCCAAGGAGGGGGTGGTGGCAATCAGCCCCAGCATTTT	CASSQGGGGGNQPQHF
TRBV27	NA	NA	TRBJ1-2	TGTGCCACACGGGAGAGCGGGGCTAACTATGGCTACACCTTC	CATRESGANYGYTF
TRBV3-1	NA	few	TRBJ2-1	TGTGCCAGCAGCCAACGAGGCGGGGTCGTCGGGGTCCCCTACAATGAGCAGTTCTTC	CASSQRGGVVGVPYNEQFF
TRBV30	NA	NA	TRBJ2-5	TGTGCCTGGGAACAACAAGAGACCCAGTACTTC	CAWEQQETQYF
TRBV20-1	NA	many	TRBJ2-7	TGCAGTGCTCTCCTCGGGCTAGACAGCTACGAGCAGTACTTC	CSALLGLDSYEQYF
TRBV20-1	NA	once	TRBJ1-5	TGCAGTGCTTCCAAGGTGGGGGAGCCCCAGCATTTT	CSASKVGEPQHF
TRBV5-1	NA	few	TRBJ2-1	TGCGCCAGCAGCTTTAAGCCCAATGAGCAGTTCTTC	CASSFKPNEQFF
TRBV5-1	TRBD2	many	TRBJ2-5	TGCGCCAGCAGCGAGGGACTAGCGGCCTGGGAGACCCAGTACTTC	CASSEGLAAWETQYF
TRBV7-6	NA	NA	TRBJ1-1	TGTGCCAGCAGCTTAGCGGGGACACCCGAAGAAGCTTTCTTT	CASSLAGTPEEAFF
TRBV20-1	NA	NA	TRBJ1-6	TGCAGTGCGACAACCGGGACCTCGCCCCAATATAATTCACCCCTCCACTTT	CSATTGTSPQYNSPLHF
TRBV12-3/TRBV12-4	TRBD1	few	TRBJ1-6	TGTGCCAGCAGCAAGACAGGGACTAATAATTCACCCCTCCACTTT	CASSKTGTNNSPLHF
TRBV25-1	TRBD1	NA	TRBJ2-7	TGTGCCAGCATGGGCGCGGACAGGGCCTACGAGCAGTACTTC	CASMGADRAYEQYF
TRBV18	NA	few	TRBJ2-5	TGTGCCAGCTCACGGTTAAGAGGACGGGAGACCCAGTACTTC	CASSRLRGRETQYF
TRBV29-1	NA	NA	TRBJ2-7	TGCAGCGTTGAAGATCCCTCCTACAATGAGCAGTACTTC	CSVEDPSYNEQYF
TRBV6-2/TRBV6-3	TRBD1	few	TRBJ1-5	TGTGCCAGTCGGGACGAACAGGGGATCAATCAGCCCCAGCATTTT	CASRDEQGINQPQHF
TRBV7-2	NA	NA	TRBJ1-6	TGTGCCAGCAGCTTCCAGGGGAATTCACCCCTCCACTTT	CASSFQGNSPLHF
TRBV20-1	TRBD1	NA	TRBJ2-5	TGCAGTGCTAGCCGGACAGGGGCGCAGGAGACCCAGTACTTC	CSASRTGAQETQYF
TRBV7-2	TRBD1	NA	TRBJ1-4	TGTGCCAGCAGTCCCGGGACAGGAGGTCTCGTAAGACTGTTTTTT	CASSPGTGGLVRLFF
TRBV11-2	NA	NA	TRBJ2-5	TGTGCCAGCAGCCCCAAAACAATCCAAGAGACCCAGTACTTC	CASSPKTIQETQYF
TRBV6-2/TRBV6-3	NA	few	TRBJ2-7	TGTGCCAGCACCCCAGTCGGCGGTAGCTCCTACGAGCAGTACTTC	CASTPVGGSSYEQYF
TRBV7-2	TRBD1	NA	TRBJ1-1	TGTGCCAGCAGTCCGACAGGGGACACTGAAGCTTTCTTT	CASSPTGDTEAFF
TRBV5-1	NA	NA	TRBJ1-1	TGCGCCAGCAGTTGGGGAAGACGGAACACTGAAGCTTTCTTT	CASSWGRRNTEAFF
TRBV20-1	NA	once	TRBJ1-5	TGCAGTACCGGCTCCCAGGGGATTAGCAATCAGCCCCAGCATTTT	CSTGSQGISNQPQHF
TRBV6-1	NA	NA	TRBJ2-7	TGTGCCAGCAGTGAAGCCCCGGGGCCGACCTACGAGCAGTACTTC	CASSEAPGPTYEQYF